The clone carrying this T cell receptor beta chain was found once. Its matching antigen is unknown. The sample originates from a study of PD-1 blockade in classical Hodgkin lymphoma. Findings of the study overall: Exclusion was the outcome for patients who began nivolumab under 1 year after ASCT.

With no exception, relapse followed autologous stem cell transplantation in all patients, and brentuximab vedotin exposure varied. Assay used: immunoSEQ multiplex PCR; TCRdb lists only in-frame clones, some missing. Among some 84,000 clones listed, 89% were seen once. The CDR3 consists of 12 residues. V was clipped by 3 bases and J by 3 bases, with 3 bases between them. Germline loops: CDR1 SNHLY, CDR2 FYNNEI. The source material was peripheral blood mononuclear cells (PBMCs), sampled at baseline. The sequence derives from a human donor with classical Hodgkin lymphoma. The chain carries TRBV2 and TRBJ1-5, with D unclear. CDR3 loop: CASSDLNQPQHF. As DNA, the CDR3 is TGTGCCAGCAGTGACCTCAATCAGCCCCAGCATTTT.